The rows below give T cell receptor beta chains drawn from one sample of a study of blood T cell repertoires in COVID-19. Libraries were prepared by immunoSEQ multiplex PCR; TCRdb keeps only in-frame clonotypes and omits some of them. The sample consists of about 410,000 clones, about 90% of them appearing once. The sequenced material came from PBMCs or T cells enriched from blood (not recorded which). The receptors were sampled from a man between 18 and 35 years old who had recovered from COVID-19. The conserved cysteine and the conserved F or W are not part of the CDR3 here.

J gene,V gene,CDR3 protein
TRBJ1-2,TRBV19,AHDSYGYT
TRBJ2-2,TRBV6-1,ASSEDSATMTNTGELF
TRBJ2-5,TRBV19,ASSIYPGTGQETQY
TRBJ1-1,TRBV5-1,ASSLGALRNTEAF
TRBJ1-3,TRBV30,AWSRDFGGGNTIY
TRBJ1-5,TRBV5-4,ASSLQGRGQPQH
TRBJ2-7,TRBV13,ASSRGTASYEQY
TRBJ1-2,TRBV2,ASTTGLGEGNYGYT
TRBJ1-1,TRBV27,ASRPPGLNTEAF
TRBJ2-2,TRBV30,AWIPIGYTAGELF
TRBJ2-1,TRBV28,ASSLAGGSYNEQF
TRBJ1-5,TRBV7-9,ASSLAGNNNQPQH
TRBJ1-5,TRBV12-5,ASGYNREGPQH
TRBJ1-1,TRBV11-2,ASSFSTEAF